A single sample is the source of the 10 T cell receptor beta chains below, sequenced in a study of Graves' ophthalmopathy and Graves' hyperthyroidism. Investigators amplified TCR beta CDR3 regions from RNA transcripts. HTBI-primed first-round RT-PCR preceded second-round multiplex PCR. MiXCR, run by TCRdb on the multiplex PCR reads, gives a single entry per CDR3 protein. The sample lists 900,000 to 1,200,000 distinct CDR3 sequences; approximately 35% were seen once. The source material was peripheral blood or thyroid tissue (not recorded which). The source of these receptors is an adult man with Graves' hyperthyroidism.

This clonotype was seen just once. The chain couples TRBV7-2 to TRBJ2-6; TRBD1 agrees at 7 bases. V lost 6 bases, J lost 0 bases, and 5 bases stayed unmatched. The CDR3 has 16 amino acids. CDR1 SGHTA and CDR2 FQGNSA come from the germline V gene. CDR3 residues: CASRSRDSSGANVLTF. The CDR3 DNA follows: TGTGCCAGCAGATCCCGGGACAGCTCTGGGGCCAACGTCCTGACTTTC.

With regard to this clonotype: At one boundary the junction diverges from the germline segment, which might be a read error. In nucleotides, the CDR3 is TGTGCCAGCAGTTACTCGAGACCCACCGGAAACACCATATATTTT. This translates into CASSYSRPTGNTIYF. The rearrangement links TRBV10-3 to TRBJ1-3; D remains ambiguous. CDR1 is ENHRY, CDR2 SYGVKD, per germline. The CDR3 spans 15 residues.

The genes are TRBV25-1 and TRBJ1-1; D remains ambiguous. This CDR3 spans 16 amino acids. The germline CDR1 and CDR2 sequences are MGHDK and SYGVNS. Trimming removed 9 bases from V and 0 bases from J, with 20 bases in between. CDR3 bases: TGTGCCAGTGCCAGCAGTGAGGGAGGGATGAACACTGAAGCTTTCTTT. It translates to CASASSEGGMNTEAFF.

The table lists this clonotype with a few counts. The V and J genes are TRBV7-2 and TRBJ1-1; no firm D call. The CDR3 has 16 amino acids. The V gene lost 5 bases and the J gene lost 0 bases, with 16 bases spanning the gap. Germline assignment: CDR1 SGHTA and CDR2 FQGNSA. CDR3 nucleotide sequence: TGTGCCAGCAGCCGCCCCCTTCGGCAGTTGAACACTGAAGCTTTCTTT. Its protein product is CASSRPLRQLNTEAFF.

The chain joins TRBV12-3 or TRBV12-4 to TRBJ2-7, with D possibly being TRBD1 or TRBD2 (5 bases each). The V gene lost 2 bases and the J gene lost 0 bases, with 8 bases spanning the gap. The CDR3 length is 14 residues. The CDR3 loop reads CASSLMRGSYEQYF. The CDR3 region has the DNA TGTGCCAGCAGTTTAATGAGGGGCTCCTACGAGCAGTACTTC.

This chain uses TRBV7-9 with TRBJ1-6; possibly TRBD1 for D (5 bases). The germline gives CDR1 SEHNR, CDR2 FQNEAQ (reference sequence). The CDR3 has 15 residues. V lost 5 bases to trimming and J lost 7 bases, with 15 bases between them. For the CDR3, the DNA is TGTGCCAGCAGCCCGGGAAGGGGCGGGAATTCACCCCTCCACTTT. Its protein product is CASSPGRGGNSPLHF.

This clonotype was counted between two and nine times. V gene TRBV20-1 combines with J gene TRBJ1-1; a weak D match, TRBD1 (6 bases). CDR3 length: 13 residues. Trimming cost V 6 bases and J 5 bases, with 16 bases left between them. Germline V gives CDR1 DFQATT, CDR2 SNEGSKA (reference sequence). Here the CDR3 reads CSATHGRGTEAFF. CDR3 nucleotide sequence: TGCAGTGCCACCCATGGGAGGGGGACTGAAGCTTTCTTT.

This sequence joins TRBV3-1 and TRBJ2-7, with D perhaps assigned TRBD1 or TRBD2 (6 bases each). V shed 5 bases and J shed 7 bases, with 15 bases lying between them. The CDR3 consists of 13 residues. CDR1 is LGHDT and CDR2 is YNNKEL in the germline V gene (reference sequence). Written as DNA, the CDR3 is TGTGCCAGCAGCACGCGGGACATCGGGGAGCAGTACTTC. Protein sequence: CASSTRDIGEQYF.

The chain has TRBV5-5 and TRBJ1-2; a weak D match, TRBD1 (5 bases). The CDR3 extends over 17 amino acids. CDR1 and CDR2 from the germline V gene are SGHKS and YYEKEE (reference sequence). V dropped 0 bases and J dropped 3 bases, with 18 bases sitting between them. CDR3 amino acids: CASSLVGQVYTYYGYTF. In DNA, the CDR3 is TGTGCCAGCAGCTTGGTGGGGCAGGTTTATACCTACTATGGCTACACCTTC.

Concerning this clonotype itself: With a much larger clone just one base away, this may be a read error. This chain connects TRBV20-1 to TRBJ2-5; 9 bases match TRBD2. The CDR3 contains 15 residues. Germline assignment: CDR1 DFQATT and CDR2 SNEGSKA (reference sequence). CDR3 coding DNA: TGCAGTGCTAGAGATGGTAGACTAGCGGAAGAGACCCAGGACTTC. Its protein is CSARDGRLAEETQDF.